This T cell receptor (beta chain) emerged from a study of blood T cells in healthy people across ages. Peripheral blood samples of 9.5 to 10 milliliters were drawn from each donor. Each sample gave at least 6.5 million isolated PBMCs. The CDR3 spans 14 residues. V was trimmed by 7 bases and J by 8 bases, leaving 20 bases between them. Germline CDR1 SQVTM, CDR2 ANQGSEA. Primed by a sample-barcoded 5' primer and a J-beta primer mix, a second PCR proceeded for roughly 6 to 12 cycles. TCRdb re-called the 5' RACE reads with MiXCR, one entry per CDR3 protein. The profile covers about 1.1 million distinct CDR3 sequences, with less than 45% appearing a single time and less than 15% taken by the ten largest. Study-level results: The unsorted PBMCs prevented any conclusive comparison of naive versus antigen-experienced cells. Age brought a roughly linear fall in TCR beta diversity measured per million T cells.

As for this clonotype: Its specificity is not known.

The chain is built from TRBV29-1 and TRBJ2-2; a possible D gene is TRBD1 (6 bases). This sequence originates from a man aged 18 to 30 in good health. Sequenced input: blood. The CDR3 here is CSAAGTRRGGELFF. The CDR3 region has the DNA TGCAGCGCAGCCGGGACAAGACGTGGAGGGGAGCTGTTTTTT.